This TCR beta chain emerged from a study of blood T cell repertoires in COVID-19. V gave up 7 bases and J gave up 4 bases, with 11 bases separating them. The CDR3 runs to 13 residues. Germline values: CDR1 GTSNPN, CDR2 SVGIG (reference sequence). Using immunoSEQ multiplex PCR, the repertoire was profiled, and TCRdb retains in-frame clones only, with some absent. The data show 100,000 to 140,000 clones, about 91% seen once. The sequenced sample consisted of peripheral blood. The origin of this receptor is a middle-aged man with active or convalescent COVID-19. The rearrangement joins TRBV30 to TRBJ2-6; D remains ambiguous. The CDR3 coding sequence is TGTGCCTTTTCCCGGTCCGGGGCCAACGTCCTGACTTTC. Its translation is CAFSRSGANVLTF.